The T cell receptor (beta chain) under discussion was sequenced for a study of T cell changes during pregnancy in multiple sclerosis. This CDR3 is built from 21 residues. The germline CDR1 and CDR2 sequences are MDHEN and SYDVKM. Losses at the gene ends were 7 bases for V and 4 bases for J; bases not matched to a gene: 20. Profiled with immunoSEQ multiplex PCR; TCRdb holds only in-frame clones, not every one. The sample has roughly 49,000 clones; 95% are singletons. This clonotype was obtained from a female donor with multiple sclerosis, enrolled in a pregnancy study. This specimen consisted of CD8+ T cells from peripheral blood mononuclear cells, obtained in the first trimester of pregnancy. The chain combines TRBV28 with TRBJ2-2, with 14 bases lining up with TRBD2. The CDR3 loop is CASTSFIPGLAGVMRTGELFF. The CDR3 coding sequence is TGTGCCAGCACATCCTTCATACCGGGACTAGCGGGAGTCATGCGCACCGGGGAGCTGTTTTTT.